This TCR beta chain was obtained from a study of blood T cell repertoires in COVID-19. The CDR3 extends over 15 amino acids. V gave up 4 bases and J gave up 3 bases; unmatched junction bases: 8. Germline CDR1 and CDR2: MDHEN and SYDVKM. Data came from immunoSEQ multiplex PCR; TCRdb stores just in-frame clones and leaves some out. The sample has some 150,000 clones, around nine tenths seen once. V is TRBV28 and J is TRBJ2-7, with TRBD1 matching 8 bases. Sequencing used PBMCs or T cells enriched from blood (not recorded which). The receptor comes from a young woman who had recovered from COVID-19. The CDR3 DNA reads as TGTGCCAGCAGTTCTTCCGGGACAGGCCACTACGAGCAGTACTTC. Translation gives CASSSSGTGHYEQYF.